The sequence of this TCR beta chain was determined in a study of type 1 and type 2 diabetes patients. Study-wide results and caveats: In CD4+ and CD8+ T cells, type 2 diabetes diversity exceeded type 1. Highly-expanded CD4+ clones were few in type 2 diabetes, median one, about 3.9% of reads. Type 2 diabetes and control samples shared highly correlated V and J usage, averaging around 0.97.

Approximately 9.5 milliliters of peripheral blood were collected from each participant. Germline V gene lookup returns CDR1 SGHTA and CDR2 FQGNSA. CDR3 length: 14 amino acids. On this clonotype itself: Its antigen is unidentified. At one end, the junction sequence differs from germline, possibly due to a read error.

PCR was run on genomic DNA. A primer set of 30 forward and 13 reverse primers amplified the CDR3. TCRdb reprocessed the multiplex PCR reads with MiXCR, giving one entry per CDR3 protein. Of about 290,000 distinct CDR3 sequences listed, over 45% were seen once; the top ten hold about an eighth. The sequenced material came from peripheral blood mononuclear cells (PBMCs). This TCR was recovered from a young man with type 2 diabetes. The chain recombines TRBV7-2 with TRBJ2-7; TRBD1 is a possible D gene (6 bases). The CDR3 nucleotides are TGCGCCAGCAGCCAAGCGACAGGTTCCTACGAGCAGTACTTC. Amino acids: CASSQATGSYEQYF.